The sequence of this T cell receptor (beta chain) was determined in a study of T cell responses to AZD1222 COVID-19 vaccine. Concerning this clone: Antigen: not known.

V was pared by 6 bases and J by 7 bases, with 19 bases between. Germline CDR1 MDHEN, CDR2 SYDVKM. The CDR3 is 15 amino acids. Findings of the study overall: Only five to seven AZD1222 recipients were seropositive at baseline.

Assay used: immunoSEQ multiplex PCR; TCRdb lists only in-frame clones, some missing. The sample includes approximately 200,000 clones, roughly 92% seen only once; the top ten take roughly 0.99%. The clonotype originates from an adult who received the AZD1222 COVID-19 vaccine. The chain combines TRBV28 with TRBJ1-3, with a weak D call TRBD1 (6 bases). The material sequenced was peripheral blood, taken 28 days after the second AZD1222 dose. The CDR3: CASRVGGGFRNTIYF. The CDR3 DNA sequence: TGTGCCAGCAGGGTTGGGGGCGGGTTCAGGAACACCATATATTTT. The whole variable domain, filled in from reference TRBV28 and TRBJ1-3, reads DVKVTQSSRYLVKRTGEKVFLECVQDMDHENMFWYRQDPGLGLRLIYFSYDVKMKEKGDIPEGYSVSREKKERFSLILESASTNQTSMYLCASRVGGGFRNTIYFGEGSWLTVV.